This TCR beta chain comes out of a study of cytomegalovirus exposure and HLA in healthy donors. Remarks on this clone: As yet, its antigen is unknown.

Assay used: immunoSEQ multiplex PCR; TCRdb lists only in-frame clones, some missing. The sample lists 200,000 to 250,000 clones; approximately 80% were seen once. General study points: Cytomegalovirus-associated TCR beta chains were listed, numbering 150 to 200. The study found most TCR sequences rare, yet found some public TCRs in many donors. CMV antigen specificity was confirmed in vitro for a few CMV-associated chains.

This TCR was recovered from a woman between 25 and 40 years old in good health and CMV-seropositive. Sample: PBMCs.

The CDR3 DNA reads TGCGCCAGCAGCCAAGATACCGCACCTAACTATGGCTACACCTTC. This translates into CASSQDTAPNYGYTF. V usage is TRBV4-1 and J usage is TRBJ1-2; D is unresolved. Trimming shortened V by 0 bases and J by 0 bases, and 8 bases separated the two germline ends. CDR1 and CDR2 from the germline V gene are MGHRA and YSYEKL. The CDR3 runs 15 residues.